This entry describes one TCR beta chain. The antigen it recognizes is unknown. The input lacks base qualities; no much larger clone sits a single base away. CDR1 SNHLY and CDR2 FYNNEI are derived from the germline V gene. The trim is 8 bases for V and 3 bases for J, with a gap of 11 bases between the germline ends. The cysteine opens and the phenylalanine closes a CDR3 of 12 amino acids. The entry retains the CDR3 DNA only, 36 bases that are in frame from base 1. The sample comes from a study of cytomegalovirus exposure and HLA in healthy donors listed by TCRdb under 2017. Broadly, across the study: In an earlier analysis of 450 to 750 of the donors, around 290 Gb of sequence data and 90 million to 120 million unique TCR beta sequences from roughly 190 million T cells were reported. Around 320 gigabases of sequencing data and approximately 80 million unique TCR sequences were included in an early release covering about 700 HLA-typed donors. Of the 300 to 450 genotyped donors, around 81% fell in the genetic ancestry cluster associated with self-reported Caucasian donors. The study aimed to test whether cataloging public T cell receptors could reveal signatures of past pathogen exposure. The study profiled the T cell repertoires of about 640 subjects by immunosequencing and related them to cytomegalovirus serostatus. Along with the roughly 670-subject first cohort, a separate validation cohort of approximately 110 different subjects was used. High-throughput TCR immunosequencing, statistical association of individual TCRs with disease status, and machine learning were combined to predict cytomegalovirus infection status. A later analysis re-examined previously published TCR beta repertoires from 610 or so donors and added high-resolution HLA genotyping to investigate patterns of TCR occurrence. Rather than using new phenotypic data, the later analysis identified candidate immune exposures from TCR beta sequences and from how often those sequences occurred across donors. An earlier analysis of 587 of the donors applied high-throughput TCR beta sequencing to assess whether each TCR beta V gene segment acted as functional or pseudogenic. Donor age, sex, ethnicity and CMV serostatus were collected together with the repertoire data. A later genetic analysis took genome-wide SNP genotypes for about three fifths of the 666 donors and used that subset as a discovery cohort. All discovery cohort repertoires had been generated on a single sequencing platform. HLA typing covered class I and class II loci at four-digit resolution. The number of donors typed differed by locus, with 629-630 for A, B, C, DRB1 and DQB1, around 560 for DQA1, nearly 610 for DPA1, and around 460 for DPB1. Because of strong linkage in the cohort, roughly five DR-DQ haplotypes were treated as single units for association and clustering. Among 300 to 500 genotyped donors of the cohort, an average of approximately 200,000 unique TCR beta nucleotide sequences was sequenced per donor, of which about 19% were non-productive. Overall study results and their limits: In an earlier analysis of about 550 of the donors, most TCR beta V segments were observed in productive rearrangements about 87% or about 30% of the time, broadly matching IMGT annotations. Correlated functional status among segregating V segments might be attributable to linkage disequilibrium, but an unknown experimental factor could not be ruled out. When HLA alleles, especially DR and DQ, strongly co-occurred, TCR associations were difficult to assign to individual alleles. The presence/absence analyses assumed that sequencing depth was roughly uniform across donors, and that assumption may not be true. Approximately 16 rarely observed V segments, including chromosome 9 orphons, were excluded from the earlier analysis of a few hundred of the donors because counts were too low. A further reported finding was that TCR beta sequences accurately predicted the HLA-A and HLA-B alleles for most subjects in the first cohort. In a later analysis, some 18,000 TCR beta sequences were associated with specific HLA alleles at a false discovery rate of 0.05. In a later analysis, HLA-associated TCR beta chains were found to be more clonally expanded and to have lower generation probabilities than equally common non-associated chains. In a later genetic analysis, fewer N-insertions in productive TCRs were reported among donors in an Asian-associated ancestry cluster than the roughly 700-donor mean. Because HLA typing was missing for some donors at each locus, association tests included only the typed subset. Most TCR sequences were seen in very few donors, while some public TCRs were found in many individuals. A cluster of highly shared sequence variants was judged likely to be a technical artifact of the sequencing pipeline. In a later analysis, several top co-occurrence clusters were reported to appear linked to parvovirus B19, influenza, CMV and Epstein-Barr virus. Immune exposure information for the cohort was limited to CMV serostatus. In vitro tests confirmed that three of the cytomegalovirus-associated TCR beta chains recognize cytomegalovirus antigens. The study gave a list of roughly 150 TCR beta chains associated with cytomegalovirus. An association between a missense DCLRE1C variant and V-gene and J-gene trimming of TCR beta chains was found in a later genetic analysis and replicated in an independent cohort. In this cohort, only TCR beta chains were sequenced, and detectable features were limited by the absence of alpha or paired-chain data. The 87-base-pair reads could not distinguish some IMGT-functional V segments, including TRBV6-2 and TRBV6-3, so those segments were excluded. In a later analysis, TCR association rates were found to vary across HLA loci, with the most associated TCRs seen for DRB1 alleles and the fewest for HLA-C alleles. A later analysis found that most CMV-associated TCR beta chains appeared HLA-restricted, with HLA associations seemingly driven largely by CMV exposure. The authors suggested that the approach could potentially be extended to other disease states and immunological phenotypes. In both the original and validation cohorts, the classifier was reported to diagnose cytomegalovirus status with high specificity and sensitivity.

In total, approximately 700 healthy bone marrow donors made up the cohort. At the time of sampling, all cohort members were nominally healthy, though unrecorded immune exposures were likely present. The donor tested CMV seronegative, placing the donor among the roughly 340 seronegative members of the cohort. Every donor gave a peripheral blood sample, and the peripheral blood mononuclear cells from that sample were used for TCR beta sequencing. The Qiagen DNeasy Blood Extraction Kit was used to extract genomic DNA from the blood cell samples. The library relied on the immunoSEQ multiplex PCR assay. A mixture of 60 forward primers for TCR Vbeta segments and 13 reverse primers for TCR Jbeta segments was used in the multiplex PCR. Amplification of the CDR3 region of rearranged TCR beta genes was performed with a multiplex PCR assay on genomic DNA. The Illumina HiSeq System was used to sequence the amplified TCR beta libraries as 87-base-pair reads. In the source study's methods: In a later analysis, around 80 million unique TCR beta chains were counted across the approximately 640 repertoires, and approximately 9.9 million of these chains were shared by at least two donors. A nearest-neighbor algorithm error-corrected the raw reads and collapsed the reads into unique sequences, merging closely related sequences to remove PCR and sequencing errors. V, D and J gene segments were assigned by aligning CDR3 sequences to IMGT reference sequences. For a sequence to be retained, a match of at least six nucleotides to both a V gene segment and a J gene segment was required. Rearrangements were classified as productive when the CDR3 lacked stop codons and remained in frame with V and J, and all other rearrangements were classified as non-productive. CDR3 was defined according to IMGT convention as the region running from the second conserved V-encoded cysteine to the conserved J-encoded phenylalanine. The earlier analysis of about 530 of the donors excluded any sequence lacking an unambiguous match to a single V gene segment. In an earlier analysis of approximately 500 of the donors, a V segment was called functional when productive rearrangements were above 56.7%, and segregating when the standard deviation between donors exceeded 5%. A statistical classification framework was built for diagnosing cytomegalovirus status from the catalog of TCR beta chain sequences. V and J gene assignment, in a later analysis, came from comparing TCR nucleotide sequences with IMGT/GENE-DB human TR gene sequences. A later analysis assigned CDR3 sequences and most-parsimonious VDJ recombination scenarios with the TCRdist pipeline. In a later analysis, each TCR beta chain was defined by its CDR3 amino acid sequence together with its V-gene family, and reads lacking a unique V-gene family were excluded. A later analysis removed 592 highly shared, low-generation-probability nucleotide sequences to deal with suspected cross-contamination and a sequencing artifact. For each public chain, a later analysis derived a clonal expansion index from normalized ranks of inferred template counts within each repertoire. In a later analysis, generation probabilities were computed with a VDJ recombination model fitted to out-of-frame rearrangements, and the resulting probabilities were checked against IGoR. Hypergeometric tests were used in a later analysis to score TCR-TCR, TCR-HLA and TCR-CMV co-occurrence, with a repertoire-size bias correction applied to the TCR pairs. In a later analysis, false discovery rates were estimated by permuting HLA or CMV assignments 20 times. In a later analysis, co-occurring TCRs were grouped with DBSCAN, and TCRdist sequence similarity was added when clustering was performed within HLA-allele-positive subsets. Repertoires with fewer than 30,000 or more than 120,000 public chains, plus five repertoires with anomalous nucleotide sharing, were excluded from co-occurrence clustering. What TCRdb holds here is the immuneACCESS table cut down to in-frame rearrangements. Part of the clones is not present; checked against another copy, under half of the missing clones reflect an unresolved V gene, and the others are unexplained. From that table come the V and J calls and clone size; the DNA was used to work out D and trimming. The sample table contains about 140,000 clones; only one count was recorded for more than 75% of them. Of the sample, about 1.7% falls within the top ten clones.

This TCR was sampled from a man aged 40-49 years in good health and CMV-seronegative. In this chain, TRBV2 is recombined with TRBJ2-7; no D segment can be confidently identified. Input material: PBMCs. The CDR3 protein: CASSEGGYEQYF. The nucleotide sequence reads TGTGCCAGCTCAGAAGGCGGCTACGAGCAGTACTTC.